Sequencing of this TCR beta chain was carried out in a study of tumor-infiltrating lymphocytes in localized non-small cell lung cancer. Study details: Patients included smokers and never-smokers with various histologies, some sampled after neoadjuvant chemotherapy. Resected tumor was paired with non-adjacent uninvolved lung from the same patient.

Note on this clone: Its antigen remains unknown. One end of the junction does not line up with germline, which may come from a read error.

Study-wide results and limits: Tumor T-cell fraction from TCR sequencing was not associated with recurrence-free survival (p = 0.61). Available tissue quantity limited TCR sequencing to a patient subset.

Clones were sequenced by immunoSEQ multiplex PCR, and TCRdb holds only the in-frame ones, with some missing. The table lists approximately 13,000 clones, 68% of them singletons. Per germline, CDR1 SSHAT and CDR2 FNYEAQ (reference sequence). The length of the CDR3 is 14 residues. The clonotype originates from a human donor with non-small cell lung cancer. The chain links TRBV7-7 to TRBJ2-5, with TRBD2 matching 10 bases. The specimen was lung tumor tissue. The CDR3 nucleotides read TGTGCTAGCAGCTCTAGCGGGGGTTCTGAGACCCAGTACTTC. Translation gives CASSSSGGSETQYF.